The next 2 T cell receptor beta chains were all read from a single sample in a study of identical twins. Via MiXCR, TCRdb re-called the 5' RACE reads, giving one row per CDR3 protein. The repertoire holds just over 500,000 distinct CDR3 sequences, about 20% seen once, with around 0.9% in the top ten. These sequences were also reported in another study, on T cells expressing NK-cell markers.

Input material: CD4+ T cells sorted from blood. The receptors shown here come from a woman aged 18-35 years in good health.

This clonotype was counted only a few times. The chain joins TRBV25-1 to TRBJ2-3, with a possible D match to TRBD2 (6 bases). This CDR3 has 15 amino acids. Germline values: CDR1 MGHDK, CDR2 SYGVNS. V was clipped by 6 bases and J by 0 bases, with 13 bases between them. For the CDR3, the DNA is TGTGCCAGCAGACTACAAGGGACTAGCACAGATACGCAGTATTTT. This encodes CASRLQGTSTDTQYF.

V gene TRBV12-3 or TRBV12-4 combines with J gene TRBJ2-2; unclear D gene. The CDR3 sequence is 16 residues long. V shed 2 bases and J shed 2 bases, with 12 bases lying between them. The CDR3 is CASSLSRPTNTGELFF. The CDR3, as DNA: TGTGCCAGCAGTTTAAGCAGACCCACCAACACCGGGGAGCTGTTTTTT.